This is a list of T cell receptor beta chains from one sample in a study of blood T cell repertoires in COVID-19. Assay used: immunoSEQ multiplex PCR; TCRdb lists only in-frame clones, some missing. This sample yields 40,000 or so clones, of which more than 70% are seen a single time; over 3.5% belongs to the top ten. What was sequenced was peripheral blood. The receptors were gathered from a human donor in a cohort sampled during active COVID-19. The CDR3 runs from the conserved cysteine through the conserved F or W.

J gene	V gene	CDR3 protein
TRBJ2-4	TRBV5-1	CASSPPRQGPVAKNIQYF
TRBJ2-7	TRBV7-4	CASSPRRSSILYEQYF
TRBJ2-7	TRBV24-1	CATSDLGEGTGDSYEQYF
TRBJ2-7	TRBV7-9	CASSSPAGLGIHEQYF
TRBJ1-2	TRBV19	CASGTELNYGYTF
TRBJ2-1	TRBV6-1	CASSEGASGYNEQFF
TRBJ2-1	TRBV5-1	CASSRNSGSTYNEQFF
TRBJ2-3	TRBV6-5	CANKLDSSTDTQYF
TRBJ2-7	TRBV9	CASSVAPTGAGGEQYF
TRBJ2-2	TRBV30	CAWRGDTDTGELFF
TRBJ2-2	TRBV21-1	CAIAGPMNTGELFF
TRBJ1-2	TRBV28	CASSLPSRLVYGYTF
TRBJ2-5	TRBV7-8	CASTLRGSLFQETQYF